Below, 24 T cell receptor beta chains from the same sample are listed, as sequenced in a study of shared clonotypes between healthy human individuals. Sequencing used immunoSEQ multiplex PCR; TCRdb keeps in-frame clones, though not all of them. The table records 850,000 to 1,200,000 clones, under 80% of them present only once. Sequenced material: memory CD4+ T cells sorted from blood. Specified subset: CD45RA-negative fraction. Receptors originate from a young man in good health.

V is TRBV6-6 and J is TRBJ2-7; a weak D match, TRBD2 (5 bases). Germline CDR1 MNHNY, CDR2 SVGAGI (reference sequence). The CDR3 runs to 11 residues. V lost 6 bases to trimming and J lost 5 bases, with 8 bases between them. This CDR3 is CASRLVHEQYF. CDR3 DNA sequence: TGTGCCAGCAGACTAGTACACGAGCAGTACTTC.

Comments on this clone: The sample carries other DNA sequences with the same CDR3. The chain carries TRBV15 and TRBJ2-3; TRBD2 aligns across 16 bases. Trimming at V came to 3 bases and at J to 3 bases, leaving 3 bases not matched to a gene. In germline, CDR1 is LNHNV, CDR2 YYDKDF (reference sequence). The CDR3 has 17 amino acids. CDR3 coding DNA: TGTGCCACCAGCAGGGGACTAGCGGGAGGGCCTACAGATACGCAGTATTTT. It translates to CATSRGLAGGPTDTQYF.

V is TRBV6-5 and J is TRBJ2-7, with D uncertain. The CDR3 spans 16 residues. V gave up 0 bases and J gave up 6 bases, with 18 bases separating them. The germline V gene has CDR1 MNHEY and CDR2 SVGAGI. The CDR3 DNA follows: TGTGCCAGCAGTTACTCTATGACGAGCAGGCCGGGCGAGCAGTACTTC. The encoded protein is CASSYSMTSRPGEQYF.

The table lists this clone with a few counts. CDR3 region: CASSLGGRKEETQYF. The CDR3 region has the DNA TGCGCCAGCAGCTTGGGTGGGAGAAAGGAAGAGACCCAGTACTTC. V gene TRBV5-1 combines with J gene TRBJ2-5, with D possibly matching TRBD2 (5 bases). CDR3 size: 15 residues. With 0 bases removed from V and 3 bases from J, the gap between germline ends came to 12 bases. Germline CDR1 SGHRS, CDR2 YFSETQ.

This clone has a handful of counts. This CDR3 reads CASSSRGSSKAYEQYF. CDR3 sequence (DNA): TGTGCCAGCAGCTCCCGGGGCTCTTCAAAGGCCTACGAGCAGTACTTC. This chain connects TRBV11-2 to TRBJ2-7; the D call may be TRBD1 or TRBD2 (5 bases each). V dropped 4 bases and J dropped 2 bases, with 18 bases sitting between them. This CDR3 is 16 amino acids long. Germline lookup yields CDR1 SGHAT and CDR2 FQNNGV.

V gene TRBV5-1 combines with J gene TRBJ1-2, with D perhaps matching TRBD1 (6 bases). The CDR3 runs 14 residues. Germline assignment: CDR1 SGHRS and CDR2 YFSETQ. V was trimmed by 5 bases and J by 8 bases, leaving 19 bases between them. The CDR3 here is CASRVDRDIKGYTF. The CDR3 DNA reads as TGCGCCAGCAGGGTAGACCGGGACATTAAGGGCTACACCTTC.

For this clone: Other DNA variants within this sample encode the same CDR3. The chain has TRBV5-1 and TRBJ2-1, with 8 bases fitting TRBD2. From germline, CDR1 is SGHRS and CDR2 YFSETQ. The CDR3 covers 14 residues. V lost 2 bases to trimming and J lost 7 bases; unmatched junction nucleotides: 5. Here the CDR3 DNA reads TGCGCCAGCAGCTTAGCGGGGGTAGGAAATGAGCAGTTCTTC. This sequence encodes CASSLAGVGNEQFF.

The genes are TRBV2 and TRBJ2-5, with a tentative D call TRBD2 (5 bases). Deletions cut 7 bases from V and 3 bases from J, with 12 bases between. Germline V gives CDR1 SNHLY, CDR2 FYNNEI. The CDR3 has 13 amino acids. The CDR3 protein is CASNEGPKETQYF. DNA for the CDR3: TGTGCCAGCAATGAGGGCCCCAAAGAGACCCAGTACTTC. The entire variable domain, with the rest obtained from reference TRBV2 and TRBJ2-5, is as follows: EPEVTQTPSHQVTQMGQEVILRCVPISNHLYFYWYRQILGQKVEFLVSFYNNEISEKSEIFDDQFSVERPDGSNFTLKIRSTKLEDSAMYFCASNEGPKETQYFGPGTRLLVL.

The rearrangement joins TRBV6-5 to TRBJ2-2, with D maybe TRBD2 (5 bases). Germline V CDR1 and CDR2: MNHEY, SVGAGI. Deletions cut 5 bases from V and 5 bases from J, with 12 bases between. This CDR3 comprises 14 residues. CDR3 loop: CASSPPGSTGELFF. CDR3 nucleotides: TGTGCCAGCAGTCCTCCGGGGAGTACCGGGGAGCTGTTTTTT.

The chain employs TRBV11-2 and TRBJ2-7, with D unresolved. V shed 10 bases and J shed 2 bases, with 18 bases lying between them. The CDR3 loop spans 14 amino acids. From germline, CDR1 is SGHAT and CDR2 FQNNGV. The CDR3 protein is CATSDSHPTYEQYF. The DNA of the CDR3 is TGTGCCACCTCAGACTCCCACCCCACCTACGAGCAGTACTTC.

The V and J genes are TRBV6-5 and TRBJ2-5; D remains ambiguous. Matching the DNA end better, TRBJ2-7 makes the J call doubtful. Germline lookup yields CDR1 MNHEY and CDR2 SVGAGI. The CDR3 extends over 13 amino acids. DNA for the CDR3: TGTGCCAGCAGTCGGGCCGGATCCTACGAGCAGTACTTC. Its translation is CASSRAGSYEQYF.

This clone appeared once. This sequence joins TRBV11-2 and TRBJ2-1; D is undetermined. Germline-derived CDR1 and CDR2 are SGHAT and FQNNGV. Trimming stripped 2 bases from V and 8 bases from J, with 10 bases between. The length of the CDR3 is 13 residues. In DNA form, the CDR3 reads TGTGCCAGCAGCTTAAGCGTGGGCGATGAGCAGTTCTTC. Protein sequence: CASSLSVGDEQFF. The full variable domain, completed using reference TRBV11-2 and TRBJ2-1, is EAGVAQSPRYKIIEKRQSVAFWCNPISGHATLYWYQQILGQGPKLLIQFQNNGVVDDSQLPKDRFSAERLKGVDSTLKIQPAKLEDSAVYLCASSLSVGDEQFFGPGTRLTVL.

The chain combines TRBV10-3 with TRBJ2-3, with D unclear. CDR1 and CDR2 (germline): ENHRY, SYGVKD. This CDR3 comprises 13 residues. V was trimmed by 6 bases and J by 4 bases, leaving 11 bases between them. Here the CDR3 DNA reads TGTGCCATCAGCCCATCGGAGTCAGATACGCAGTATTTT. Its protein is CAISPSESDTQYF.

The gene calls are TRBV5-8 and TRBJ2-5; 11 bases map to TRBD2. After removal of 4 bases from V and 3 bases from J, the junction contained 8 bases not matched to a gene. The CDR3 consists of 16 residues. Germline assignment: CDR1 SGHTS and CDR2 YDEGEE. CDR3 in amino acids: CASSREGLAVKETQYF. CDR3 in DNA: TGTGCCAGCAGCCGGGAGGGACTAGCGGTTAAAGAGACCCAGTACTTC.

V and J are TRBV11-2 and TRBJ1-6, with a tentative D call TRBD1 (6 bases). The CDR3 is 15 amino acids. Trimming took 3 bases from V and 9 from J, leaving 15 bases between them. Germline CDR1 reads SGHAT; CDR2 reads FQNNGV. The CDR3 loop is CASSFSEGGSSPLHF. The DNA for the CDR3 is TGTGCCAGCAGCTTTTCTGAAGGGGGGAGTTCACCCCTCCACTTT.

The chain is built from TRBV30 and TRBJ2-3, with 12 bases matching TRBD2. The CDR3 length is 15 residues. Germline V gives CDR1 GTSNPN, CDR2 SVGIG (reference sequence). J was trimmed by 6 bases and V by 0 bases; bases with no gene match: 4. This CDR3 is CAWSVTSGGRDTQYF. DNA of the CDR3: TGTGCCTGGAGTGTAACTAGCGGGGGGCGGGATACGCAGTATTTT.

About this clone itself: Within the sample, other DNA sequences also encode this same CDR3. This rearrangement joins TRBV29-1 to TRBJ2-7, with 14 bases fitting TRBD2. V shed 6 bases, J shed 3 bases, and the junction held 1 base outside the gene matches. Germline V gene lookup returns CDR1 SQVTM and CDR2 ANQGSEA. The CDR3 consists of 13 residues. The CDR3, as DNA: TGCAGCGTGGGGACTAGCGGGAGCTACGAGCAGTACTTC. This codes for CSVGTSGSYEQYF.

This clone was picked up a small number of times. The chain carries TRBV7-8 and TRBJ2-2; D gene ambiguous. The CDR3 contains 15 residues. Germline CDR1 reads SGHVS; CDR2 reads FQNEAQ. V lost 1 base and J lost 8, with 14 bases in between. The CDR3 region has the DNA TGTGCCAGCAGCTTAGTTGAACAGAGAGGTGGGGAGCTGTTTTTT. Its protein product is CASSLVEQRGGELFF.

This clone came up a few times. The chain combines TRBV2 with TRBJ2-5, with D perhaps TRBD2 (5 bases). Trimming left V 11 bases short and J 2 bases short, with 18 bases between. The germline gives CDR1 SNHLY, CDR2 FYNNEI. CDR3 size: 14 residues. The CDR3 nucleotides read TGTGCCGATAGCGCGGATAGGGCACAAGAGACCCAGTACTTC. Amino acid sequence: CADSADRAQETQYF.

This clone was seen at least ten times. The chain recombines TRBV2 with TRBJ2-3; D may be TRBD2 (6 bases). Germline V CDR1 and CDR2: SNHLY, FYNNEI. The CDR3 is 13 residues long. V lost 7 bases to trimming and J lost 4 bases, with 12 bases between them. The CDR3 sequence: CASMEGVADTQYF. CDR3 nucleotide sequence: TGTGCCAGCATGGAGGGAGTAGCAGATACGCAGTATTTT.

With respect to this clone: Other DNA sequences in the sample encode the same CDR3. This chain uses TRBV30 with TRBJ1-3; possibly TRBD1 for D (5 bases). The CDR3 has 13 residues. Trimming stripped 2 bases from V and 0 bases from J, with 5 bases between. Germline CDR1 GTSNPN, CDR2 SVGIG (reference sequence). CDR3 in amino acids: CAWSRGSGNTIYF. The CDR3 DNA follows: TGTGCCTGGAGTAGGGGCTCTGGAAACACCATATATTTT.

V and J are TRBV10-3 and TRBJ2-3, with TRBD1 matching 12 bases. The trim removed 6 bases at V and 3 bases at J, leaving 10 bases unmatched. The CDR3 totals 17 residues. In germline, CDR1 is ENHRY, CDR2 SYGVKD. In nucleotides, the CDR3 is TGTGCCATCAGCTCGGATCCGGGACAGGGGGCAACAGATACGCAGTATTTT. Protein sequence: CAISSDPGQGATDTQYF.

The gene calls are TRBV6-1 and TRBJ2-3; 9 bases fit TRBD1. With V trimmed by 7 bases and J by 3 bases, 8 bases remained unmatched. This CDR3 region has 15 residues. Looked up from germline, CDR1 is MNHNS and CDR2 is SASEGT. The CDR3 here is CASTGGTGLTDTQYF. Written as DNA, the CDR3 is TGTGCCAGCACCGGCGGGACAGGGCTTACAGATACGCAGTATTTT.

V gene TRBV10-3 combines with J gene TRBJ2-1, with 14 bases fitting TRBD2. Trimming removed 4 bases from V and 7 bases from J; junction bases left unmatched: 3. The germline V gene has CDR1 ENHRY and CDR2 SYGVKD. The length of the CDR3 is 15 residues. The CDR3: CAISAGTSGSNEQFF. CDR3 DNA: TGTGCCATCAGTGCCGGGACTAGCGGGAGTAATGAGCAGTTCTTC.